Listed here are 23 T cell receptor beta chains from one sample, sequenced in a study of beta chain features in type 1 diabetes. What was sequenced were expressed TCRB transcripts, since all of the isolated RNA had been reverse transcribed. Measured with immunoSEQ multiplex PCR; TCRdb has only the in-frame clones, and not every one. The sample records 900,000 or so clones, about a sixth being singletons. Sequenced material: naive CD4+ T cells from blood. These receptors came from a woman under 30 in good health.

This clone was detected only a few times. J is TRBJ2-7 and V is TRBV6-6, with 10 bases fitting TRBD1. Germline CDR1 MNHNY, CDR2 SVGAGI (reference sequence). The CDR3 is made up of 15 amino acids. The ends lost 6 bases at V and 3 bases at J; junction bases unmatched: 8. CDR3 residues: CASSNYWTGGYEQYF. As DNA, the CDR3 is TGTGCCAGCAGCAATTACTGGACAGGGGGCTACGAGCAGTACTTC.

There are a few counts of this clone. V and J are TRBV6-6 and TRBJ1-2; weak D call: TRBD1 (5 bases). This CDR3 comprises 16 residues. Germline CDR1 reads MNHNY; CDR2 reads SVGAGI (reference sequence). V lost 6 bases to trimming and J lost 2 bases, with 19 bases between them. CDR3 amino acids: CASRTTGTRRNYGYTF. Here the CDR3 DNA reads TGTGCCAGCAGGACAACCGGGACGAGGAGGAACTATGGCTACACCTTC.

This chain uses TRBV18 with TRBJ2-6, with TRBD1 identical over 7 bases. Per germline, CDR1 KGHSH and CDR2 LQKENI. The trim removed 1 base at V and 1 base at J, leaving 4 bases unmatched. The CDR3 consists of 17 residues. The CDR3 DNA follows: TGTGCCAGCTCACCACTCGGACAGGCTTCTGGGGCCAACGTCCTGACTTTC. Translating it yields CASSPLGQASGANVLTF.

This chain links TRBV15 with TRBJ1-2; D gene ambiguous. This CDR3 is built from 16 residues. From germline, CDR1 is LNHNV and CDR2 YYDKDF (reference sequence). Trimming pared 1 base from V and 8 bases from J, leaving 20 bases between. The DNA for the CDR3 is TGTGCCACCAGCAGAGGGTCCCTCGGCAGACCCGAGGGCTACACCTTC. It codes for CATSRGSLGRPEGYTF.

This chain connects TRBV7-9 to TRBJ2-5; D is perhaps TRBD2 (6 bases). V lost 4 bases to trimming and J lost 3 bases, with 9 bases between them. The V gene's germline CDR1 is SEHNR and CDR2 FQNEAQ (reference sequence). CDR3 length: 13 amino acids. The CDR3 region is CASSYGSEETQYF. The CDR3 nucleotides are TGTGCCAGCAGCTACGGGAGCGAAGAGACCCAGTACTTC.

This clone was seen a handful of times. The chain carries TRBV11-2 and TRBJ2-2, with TRBD2 as a possible D gene (6 bases). The germline CDR1 and CDR2 sequences are SGHAT and FQNNGV. The V gene lost 3 bases and the J gene lost 6 bases, with 14 bases spanning the gap. This CDR3 spans 15 amino acids. The CDR3 DNA reads TGTGCCAGCAGCTTTTGGAGTCGGGGGTCCGGGGAGCTGTTTTTT. It translates to CASSFWSRGSGELFF.

V is TRBV11-2 and J is TRBJ2-3, with 8 bases identical to TRBD1. Germline V gene lookup returns CDR1 SGHAT and CDR2 FQNNGV. The CDR3 is made up of 16 amino acids. The trim removed 5 bases at V and 2 bases at J, leaving 9 bases unmatched. CDR3 in DNA: TGTGCCAGCAGCGAGGGACAGGTTCTCGCCACAGATACGCAGTATTTT. Its protein product is CASSEGQVLATDTQYF.

The chain is built from TRBV9 and TRBJ2-3; D call uncertain. This CDR3 contains 13 residues. The V end was cut by 0 bases, the J end by 7 bases, with 9 bases between. Germline V CDR1 and CDR2: SGDLS, YYNGEE. This CDR3 is CASSVGSVHTQYF. Here the CDR3 DNA reads TGTGCCAGCAGCGTAGGCAGCGTCCATACGCAGTATTTT.

The chain carries TRBV15 and TRBJ2-1; 13 nucleotides align to TRBD2. This CDR3 spans 19 amino acids. Germline trimming cut 1 base from V and 10 bases from J; bases unmatched to any gene: 16. The germline V gene has CDR1 LNHNV and CDR2 YYDKDF (reference sequence). The DNA of the CDR3 is TGTGCCACCAGCAGAGGCCACGGGTCCGGACTAGCGGGAGTAAGAGAGCAGTTCTTC. Its protein product is CATSRGHGSGLAGVREQFF.

This clone was found a few times. This chain uses TRBV5-1 with TRBJ2-2, with a possible D match to TRBD2 (6 bases). The CDR3 has 15 residues. Deletions cut 4 bases from V and 2 bases from J, with 12 bases between. Germline V gives CDR1 SGHRS, CDR2 YFSETQ. DNA for the CDR3: TGCGCCAGCAGCCCGGTGCGGGGTAACACCGGGGAGCTGTTTTTT. Translating it yields CASSPVRGNTGELFF.

The sample holds a few counts of this clone. The V call is TRBV9, the J call TRBJ1-3; D perhaps matches TRBD1 (6 bases). V gave up 3 bases and J gave up 2 bases, with 9 bases separating them. CDR1 SGDLS and CDR2 YYNGEE come from the germline V gene. The CDR3 has 14 residues. The CDR3 nucleotides are TGTGCCAGCAGCGCAAACAGGGCTGGAAACACCATATATTTT. Its translation is CASSANRAGNTIYF.

The J gene is TRBJ1-5, the V gene TRBV7-2; 9 bases are shared with TRBD1. Germline trimming cut 1 base from V and 7 bases from J; bases unmatched to any gene: 5. This CDR3 contains 15 residues. In germline, CDR1 is SGHTA, CDR2 FQGNSA. For the CDR3, the DNA is TGTGCCAGCAGCTTAGTGGGACAGGGTCGGCAGCCCCAGCATTTT. Translating gives CASSLVGQGRQPQHF.

This chain connects TRBV2 to TRBJ1-1; 9 bases match TRBD1. The CDR3 is 11 residues long. V dropped 11 bases and J dropped 10; count of bases not matched to a gene: 8. Germline V gives CDR1 SNHLY, CDR2 FYNNEI. CDR3 sequence (DNA): TGTGCCGGGGGACAGGGAAATTCAGCTTTCTTT. Translating gives CAGGQGNSAFF.

The gene calls are TRBV2 and TRBJ2-7, with D perhaps matching TRBD1 or TRBD2 (6 bases each). This CDR3 spans 14 amino acids. V dropped 8 bases and J dropped 2 bases, with 16 bases sitting between them. CDR1 is SNHLY, CDR2 FYNNEI, per germline. The CDR3 DNA sequence: TGTGCCAGCTCCCAGAGGGGGGTAACCTACGAGCAGTACTTC. Translation: CASSQRGVTYEQYF.

V gene TRBV6-5 combines with J gene TRBJ2-1; no definite D call. The germline V gene has CDR1 MNHEY and CDR2 SVGAGI. CDR3 length equals 12 residues. The V and J ends lost 6 bases and 5 bases respectively, with 8 bases between them. CDR3 region: CASRARNNEQFF. In DNA form, the CDR3 reads TGTGCCAGCAGGGCGAGAAACAATGAGCAGTTCTTC.

In this sample, this clone turned up a few times. The V and J genes are TRBV6-5 and TRBJ1-4, with 7 positions matching TRBD1. With 5 bases clipped from V and 3 bases from J, the junction kept 3 bases outside the gene matches. Germline V gives CDR1 MNHEY, CDR2 SVGAGI. This CDR3 comprises 14 residues. This chain's CDR3 is CASSPRGPNEKLFF. DNA for the CDR3: TGTGCCAGCAGTCCGAGGGGGCCTAATGAAAAACTGTTTTTT.

This clone was counted a few times. CDR3 in DNA: TGTGCCATCGACGACGACGGATACTTAGAGACCCAGTACTTC. It yields the protein CAIDDDGYLETQYF. V gene TRBV7-9 combines with J gene TRBJ2-5, with unresolved D. The CDR3 covers 14 residues. Trimming removed 10 bases at V and 4 bases at J, with 19 bases between. CDR1 and CDR2 from the germline V gene are SEHNR and FQNEAQ (reference sequence).

This clone was seen only a few times. The rearrangement links TRBV10-3 to TRBJ1-5; perhaps TRBD1 as D (5 bases). The CDR3 extends over 12 amino acids. Germline CDR1 is ENHRY and CDR2 is SYGVKD. Trimming stripped 2 bases from V and 6 bases from J, with 5 bases between. The CDR3 nucleotides are TGTGCCATCAGTGAGGGGGGTCAGCCCCAGCATTTT. Protein: CAISEGGQPQHF.

This clone was detected a few times. The chain recombines TRBV2 with TRBJ1-3; D is uncertain. This CDR3 contains 15 residues. Per the germline V gene, CDR1 is SNHLY and CDR2 is FYNNEI. V lost 6 bases and J lost 0, with 12 bases in between. The CDR3 reads CASRGGRISGNTIYF. DNA of the CDR3: TGTGCCAGCAGAGGAGGACGGATCTCTGGAAACACCATATATTTT.

This clone was picked up a small number of times. V gene TRBV28 combines with J gene TRBJ2-1; 8 nucleotides line up with TRBD2. The V gene end was trimmed by 3 bases and the J gene end by 9 bases; junction bases not matched to a gene: 13. Germline V gene sequence: CDR1 MDHEN, CDR2 SYDVKM. CDR3 length: 16 residues. CDR3 nucleotides: TGTGCCAGCAGTTTGGAGACTAGCGCGCTCCTTATTGAGCAGTTCTTC. Translating gives CASSLETSALLIEQFF.

The chain recombines TRBV2 with TRBJ2-2, with D tentatively TRBD1 or TRBD2 (5 bases each). Trimming left V 3 bases short and J 5 bases short, with 13 bases between. The CDR3 runs to 15 residues. Germline V gene lookup returns CDR1 SNHLY and CDR2 FYNNEI. CDR3 loop: CASSDESGTTGELFF. The CDR3 nucleotides are TGTGCCAGCAGTGATGAATCAGGGACGACCGGGGAGCTGTTTTTT. Filled out from reference TRBV2 and TRBJ2-2, the complete variable domain reads EPEVTQTPSHQVTQMGQEVILRCVPISNHLYFYWYRQILGQKVEFLVSFYNNEISEKSEIFDDQFSVERPDGSNFTLKIRSTKLEDSAMYFCASSDESGTTGELFFGEGSRLTVL.

This clone was seen more than once but under ten times. The chain is built from TRBV9 and TRBJ2-5; weak D call: TRBD1 (7 bases). The last part of the DNA fits TRBJ2-7 better; the J call may be wrong. The germline gives CDR1 SGDLS, CDR2 YYNGEE. The CDR3 contains 14 residues. CDR3 region: CASSVAPGGSEQYF. The CDR3 DNA follows: TGTGCCAGCAGCGTAGCCCCAGGGGGGTCCGAGCAGTACTTC.

A few counts support this clone. The CDR3, as DNA: TGTGCCAGCAGCCAGCGACTAGCGGCCCCCTCTGGGGCCAACGTCCTGACTTTC. Amino acid sequence: CASSQRLAAPSGANVLTF. The chain links TRBV7-9 to TRBJ2-6, with 9 bases fitting TRBD2. This CDR3 contains 18 residues. V lost 5 bases and J lost 0; bases outside the gene matches: 8. Germline CDR1 reads SEHNR; CDR2 reads FQNEAQ (reference sequence).